Following are 27 T cell receptor beta chains from one sample sequenced in a study of cytomegalovirus exposure and HLA in healthy donors. The repertoire was sequenced with immunoSEQ multiplex PCR; TCRdb's copy has only in-frame clones and lacks some. The sample lists under 200,000 clones, approximately 96% occurring once. The sequenced sample was PBMCs. Every receptor here comes from a woman under 30 in good health and CMV-seronegative.

This clone was seen only once. This sequence joins TRBV7-2 and TRBJ1-1; D might be TRBD1 (6 bases). The CDR3 totals 15 residues. The germline V gene encodes CDR1 SGHTA and CDR2 FQGNSA. V lost 4 bases and J 0 bases, leaving 12 bases between the germline ends. CDR3 protein: CASSSETGVNTEAFF. The CDR3 DNA follows: TGTGCCAGCAGCTCAGAGACAGGTGTGAACACTGAAGCTTTCTTT.

DNA for the CDR3: TGTGCCAGCAGCCAAGTGGGGGGGGAGACCCAGTACTTC. It encodes CASSQVGGETQYF. This chain connects TRBV4-2 to TRBJ2-5; 7 nucleotides align to TRBD2. CDR1 and CDR2 from the germline V gene are LGHNA and YNFKEQ. This CDR3 comprises 13 residues. Unmatched junction bases numbered 1, after V lost 1 base and J lost 5 bases.

The V call is TRBV29-1, the J call TRBJ2-2; 8 bases map to TRBD2. The CDR3 has 15 residues. Per the germline V gene, CDR1 is SQVTM and CDR2 is ANQGSEA. After removal of 2 bases from V and 4 bases from J, the junction contained 6 bases not matched to a gene. The CDR3 reads CSVESAGVLTGELFF. The CDR3 DNA follows: TGCAGCGTTGAATCAGCGGGGGTCCTCACCGGGGAGCTGTTTTTT.

This clone was picked up one time. This chain connects TRBV7-2 to TRBJ1-3; D uncertain. V was trimmed by 4 bases and J by 2 bases, leaving 9 bases between them. There are 14 residues in the CDR3. Germline V lookup: CDR1 SGHTA, CDR2 FQGNSA. CDR3 sequence: CASSYGGTGNTIYF. The CDR3 DNA follows: TGTGCCAGCAGCTACGGAGGGACTGGAAACACCATATATTTT.

The chain has TRBV29-1 and TRBJ2-2; D unclear. CDR1 and CDR2 (germline): SQVTM, ANQGSEA. V gave up 7 bases and J gave up 0 bases, with 9 bases separating them. The CDR3 is 13 residues long. This CDR3 is CSGQDSNTGELFF. The CDR3 DNA follows: TGCAGCGGCCAGGATTCGAACACCGGGGAGCTGTTTTTT.

The chain is built from TRBV19 and TRBJ1-1; 10 bases align to TRBD1. This CDR3 is 16 amino acids long. Germline CDR1 and CDR2: LNHDA and SQIVND (reference sequence). The junction had 8 bases not matched to a gene; V was cut back by 3 bases and J by 4 bases. DNA for the CDR3: TGTGCCAGTAGTATGGAGACAGGGGGCGATACCACTGAAGCTTTCTTT. Translated, it gives CASSMETGGDTTEAFF.

The chain couples TRBV14 to TRBJ1-3, with D perhaps TRBD1 (6 bases). Trimming cost V 7 bases and J 1 base, with 8 bases left between them. Germline loops: CDR1 SGHDN, CDR2 FVKESK. The CDR3 sequence is 13 residues long. In DNA, the CDR3 is TGTGCCAGCAAACAGGGTTCTGGAAACACCATATATTTT. It yields the protein CASKQGSGNTIYF.

The CDR3 loop reads CASSRVTGDFHEQYF. The CDR3 bases are TGTGCCAGTAGTAGAGTGACAGGGGATTTCCACGAGCAGTACTTC. This chain links TRBV19 with TRBJ2-7, with TRBD1 matching 8 bases. After removal of 4 bases from V and 5 bases from J, the junction contained 10 bases not matched to a gene. From germline, CDR1 is LNHDA and CDR2 SQIVND (reference sequence). The CDR3 totals 15 residues.

This clone was observed a single time. This chain joins TRBV25-1 and TRBJ2-1, with TRBD2 matching 10 bases. The CDR3 loop spans 17 amino acids. V shed 4 bases, J shed 1 base, and the junction held 7 bases outside the gene matches. CDR1 is MGHDK, CDR2 SYGVNS, per germline. In DNA form, the CDR3 reads TGTGCCAGCAGTGCCGGAGCGGGGGGGCAGTCCTACAATGAGCAGTTCTTC. Translated: CASSAGAGGQSYNEQFF.

The rearrangement uses TRBV6-5 and TRBJ1-4; D might be TRBD1 (6 bases). The CDR3 covers 14 residues. Germline V CDR1 and CDR2: MNHEY, SVGAGI. The V end was cut by 6 bases, the J end by 6 bases, with 14 bases between. CDR3 nucleotides: TGTGCCAGCAGGCCCGACAGGAGTCATGAAAAACTGTTTTTT. It is translated as CASRPDRSHEKLFF.

The chain combines TRBV2 with TRBJ1-2, with D maybe TRBD1 (6 bases). Germline CDR1 SNHLY, CDR2 FYNNEI. Trimming cost V 10 bases and J 7 bases, with 22 bases left between them. The CDR3 loop spans 14 amino acids. CDR3 residues: CATNKENRVPGYTF. The CDR3 nucleotides read TGTGCCACAAATAAGGAGAACAGGGTCCCTGGCTACACCTTC.

Remarks on this clone: An end of the junction differs from the germline gene, which may be a read error. The chain couples TRBV7-7 to TRBJ2-1, with 13 positions matching TRBD2. Per the germline V gene, CDR1 is SSHAT and CDR2 is FNYEAQ (reference sequence). The CDR3 length is 17 residues. CDR3 DNA sequence: TGTGCTAGCAGCTCACTAGCGGGGGGGCCCGTGACCAATGAGCAGTTCTTC. This gives the protein CASSSLAGGPVTNEQFF.

The chain links TRBV9 to TRBJ2-7; a possible D gene is TRBD2 (5 bases). The germline V gene encodes CDR1 SGDLS and CDR2 YYNGEE. The CDR3 loop spans 14 amino acids. V lost 3 bases and J lost 5, with 15 bases in between. The CDR3 DNA sequence: TGTGCCAGCAGCGGGACGGGCGAGGGAAACGAGCAGTACTTC. Residues: CASSGTGEGNEQYF.

J is TRBJ1-1 and V is TRBV29-1, with 7 bases aligning to TRBD1. Germline CDR1 and CDR2: SQVTM and ANQGSEA. This CDR3 is built from 13 residues. V was clipped by 6 bases and J by 0 bases; unmatched bases: 4. CDR3 DNA: TGCAGCGTCGGGACAGAAATGAACACTGAAGCTTTCTTT. Encoded protein: CSVGTEMNTEAFF.

The chain joins TRBV5-1 to TRBJ1-2, with 8 bases matching TRBD1. V lost 6 bases to trimming and J lost 6 bases; unmatched junction nucleotides: 7. Germline V lookup: CDR1 SGHRS, CDR2 YFSETQ. CDR3 size: 13 residues. The DNA of the CDR3 is TGCGCCAGCACCAAAACAGGGGGAGATGGCTACACCTTC. It encodes CASTKTGGDGYTF.

The gene calls are TRBV30 and TRBJ1-4, with 8 bases identical to TRBD1. This CDR3 region has 12 residues. The ends lost 8 bases at V and 7 bases at J; junction bases unmatched: 6. The germline V gene encodes CDR1 GTSNPN and CDR2 SVGIG (reference sequence). The CDR3 here is CASGQGGEKLFF. In nucleotides, the CDR3 is TGTGCCAGTGGACAGGGAGGTGAAAAACTGTTTTTT.

The V and J genes are TRBV7-2 and TRBJ1-4, with a tentative D call TRBD1 (6 bases). The germline V and J ends were trimmed by 0 bases and 7 bases, with 15 bases remaining between them. In germline, CDR1 is SGHTA, CDR2 FQGNSA. The CDR3 covers 16 residues. The CDR3 DNA reads as TGTGCCAGCAGCTTAGCAAGACAGGCCCCAAGTGAAAAACTGTTTTTT. This gives the protein CASSLARQAPSEKLFF.

The rearrangement joins TRBV7-3 to TRBJ2-1, with D perhaps TRBD2 (7 bases). Germline CDR1 is SGHTA and CDR2 is FQGTGA. With 2 bases removed from V and 4 bases from J, the gap between germline ends came to 15 bases. The CDR3 loop spans 16 amino acids. Written as DNA, the CDR3 is TGTGCCAGCAGCTTATATGGGGGGGGGCTGTACAATGAGCAGTTCTTC. Its translation: CASSLYGGGLYNEQFF.

V gene TRBV29-1 combines with J gene TRBJ2-2, with D hard to call. The germline V and J ends were trimmed by 2 bases and 1 base, with 2 bases remaining between them. Germline lookup yields CDR1 SQVTM and CDR2 ANQGSEA. The CDR3 is 12 residues long. In nucleotides, the CDR3 is TGCAGCGTTGAACAGAACACCGGGGAGCTGTTTTTT. Translated: CSVEQNTGELFF.

V and J are TRBV15 and TRBJ2-1; no clear D. The CDR3 has 17 amino acids. Trimming stripped 3 bases from V and 0 bases from J, with 15 bases between. Germline values: CDR1 LNHNV, CDR2 YYDKDF (reference sequence). DNA for the CDR3: TGTGCCACCAGCAGCTATCATAAACTGAGCTCCTACAATGAGCAGTTCTTC. It specifies CATSSYHKLSSYNEQFF.

V usage is TRBV5-6 and J usage is TRBJ2-7, with D possibly being TRBD1 (5 bases). This CDR3 has 13 amino acids. V lost 4 bases, J lost 1 base, and 9 bases lay in between. CDR1 and CDR2 from the germline V gene are SGHDT and YYEEEE. The CDR3 here is CASSPTESYEQYF. CDR3 coding DNA: TGTGCCAGCAGCCCGACAGAGTCCTACGAGCAGTACTTC.

This chain links TRBV11-2 with TRBJ1-1, with D perhaps matching TRBD1 (6 bases). V was pared by 4 bases and J by 1 base, with 10 bases between. There are 14 residues in the CDR3. Germline CDR1 reads SGHAT; CDR2 reads FQNNGV. CDR3 nucleotide sequence: TGTGCCAGCAGCTCCGGGACAAAGAACACTGAAGCTTTCTTT. It translates to CASSSGTKNTEAFF.

The CDR3 reads CASSQLGGGGANYGYTF. For the CDR3, the DNA is TGCGCCAGCAGCCAACTCGGAGGAGGGGGCGCTAACTATGGCTACACCTTC. V usage is TRBV4-3 and J usage is TRBJ1-2; 7 bases are a match to TRBD1. There are 17 residues in the CDR3. The trim removed 2 bases at V and 0 bases at J, leaving 9 bases unmatched. Germline loops: CDR1 LGHNA, CDR2 YSLEER.

The chain is built from TRBV18 and TRBJ2-7; D is perhaps TRBD2 (5 bases). Looked up from germline, CDR1 is KGHSH and CDR2 is LQKENI. V was cut by 6 bases and J by 5 bases, with 17 bases left in between. The CDR3 is 14 amino acids. The CDR3 loop is CASSRTSGNNEQYF. In nucleotides, the CDR3 is TGTGCCAGCTCTCGGACGTCGGGAAATAACGAGCAGTACTTC.

This clone has just one count. The chain combines TRBV10-1 with TRBJ2-1; 8 bases align to TRBD2. Germline values: CDR1 WNHNN, CDR2 SYGVQD (reference sequence). The CDR3 contains 13 residues. The V segment lost 9 bases and the J segment 4 bases; nucleotides outside the gene matches: 5. The chain's CDR3 is CARSRGGYNEQFF. CDR3 DNA sequence: TGCGCCAGGTCCCGGGGGGGATACAATGAGCAGTTCTTC.

The sample holds one count of this clone. CDR3: CASSSRSYGYTF. The CDR3 nucleotides are TGTGCCAGCAGCTCTAGGTCCTATGGCTACACCTTC. The chain is built from TRBV7-8 and TRBJ1-2; no firm D call. The V gene's germline CDR1 is SGHVS and CDR2 FQNEAQ. The CDR3 is 12 amino acids. The V gene lost 4 bases and the J gene lost 4 bases, with 7 bases spanning the gap.

As for this clone: At one boundary the junction diverges from the germline segment, which might be a read error. V gene TRBV7-2 combines with J gene TRBJ2-7, with 10 bases aligning to TRBD2. The CDR3 has 15 residues. Germline V gene sequence: CDR1 SGHTA, CDR2 FQGNSA. The CDR3 reads CASSLGERGGYERYF. The CDR3 coding sequence is TGTGCCAGCAGCTTAGGCGAGCGGGGGGGCTACGAGCGGTACTTC.